The present T cell receptor beta chain was sequenced within a study of cytomegalovirus exposure and HLA in healthy donors. Study-level background: The 90 to 150 validation repertoires used the same platform as the roughly 610 first-cohort repertoires, a later analysis reported. General study points: Associated with cytomegalovirus, according to the listing, were 150 to 200 TCR beta chains. For most TCR sequences rarity was the rule, although some public TCRs occurred in many donors. Published work reported that the classifier diagnosed cytomegalovirus status with high specificity and sensitivity.

As concerns this clone: What it binds is unknown.

The assay was immunoSEQ multiplex PCR, and TCRdb's table has in-frame clones only and misses some. Among some 170,000 clones listed, just under 90% were seen once. Germline CDR1 and CDR2: SGHRS and YFSETQ. The CDR3 is made up of 16 amino acids. Trimming at V came to 4 bases and at J to 3 bases, leaving 8 bases not matched to a gene. The sample was PBMCs. The receptor's source is a young woman in good health and CMV-seronegative. V usage is TRBV5-1 and J usage is TRBJ2-5; 11 bases align to TRBD2. DNA for the CDR3: TGCGCCAGCAGCCTCCAGGCGACTAGCGGGGAAGAGACCCAGTACTTC. Translation gives CASSLQATSGEETQYF.